The rows below give T cell receptor beta chains drawn from one sample of a study of identical twins. TCRdb re-analysed the 5' RACE reads in MiXCR, keeping a single row per CDR3 protein. Here the sample spans 1,800,000 or so distinct CDR3 sequences, about 32% being singletons. Sample: cord blood. These receptors all come from a newborn girl in good health. The CDR3 runs from the conserved cysteine through the conserved F or W. The order of the fields is V gene, clone size, J gene, D gene, CDR3 DNA, CDR3 protein. A D gene is named only where the DNA matches it firmly. The listing skips clone size in some rows; elsewhere it reads once, few, many or a size class.

v_call: TRBV27; clone_size: .; j_call: TRBJ1-6; d_call: .; cdr3_nt: TGTGCCAGCAGGGAGCCGGGACATCTTAATTCACCCCTCCACTTT; cdr3_aa: CASREPGHLNSPLHF
v_call: TRBV12-3/TRBV12-4; clone_size: .; j_call: TRBJ2-7; d_call: TRBD2; cdr3_nt: TGTGCCAGCAGTACTGGGACTAGCGGGAAGGTTGGGTGGAATGAGCAGTACTTC; cdr3_aa: CASSTGTSGKVGWNEQYF
v_call: TRBV20-1; clone_size: few; j_call: TRBJ1-1; d_call: .; cdr3_nt: TGCAGTGCTAGTTGGGGGCTGAACACTGAAGCTTTCTTT; cdr3_aa: CSASWGLNTEAFF
v_call: TRBV7-7; clone_size: .; j_call: TRBJ2-7; d_call: .; cdr3_nt: TGTGCCAGCAGCTCCGGACCCAAAGAGTCCCAGTACTTC; cdr3_aa: CASSSGPKESQYF
v_call: TRBV24-1; clone_size: few; j_call: TRBJ2-1; d_call: TRBD2; cdr3_nt: TGTGCCACCGGTGGCAGCGGGGCCGAGTCCTACAATGAGCAGTTCTTC; cdr3_aa: CATGGSGAESYNEQFF
v_call: TRBV25-1; clone_size: .; j_call: TRBJ2-3; d_call: .; cdr3_nt: TGTGCCAGCAGTGAATCCTGGACGTTGGGAGATACGCAGTATTTT; cdr3_aa: CASSESWTLGDTQYF
v_call: TRBV12-3/TRBV12-4; clone_size: .; j_call: TRBJ2-3; d_call: TRBD1; cdr3_nt: TGTGCCAGCAGTCTACAGGGGTGGGGAGATGCGGAGTATTTT; cdr3_aa: CASSLQGWGDAEYF
v_call: TRBV14; clone_size: .; j_call: TRBJ2-1; d_call: .; cdr3_nt: TGTGCCAGCGCGAGGTTATTCGAGCAGTTCTTC; cdr3_aa: CASARLFEQFF
v_call: TRBV20-1; clone_size: .; j_call: TRBJ1-2; d_call: TRBD1; cdr3_nt: TGCAGTGCTAGGACAGGGGGATTTCACTATGGCTACACCTTC; cdr3_aa: CSARTGGFHYGYTF
v_call: TRBV11-2; clone_size: .; j_call: TRBJ2-2; d_call: .; cdr3_nt: TGTGCCAGCACCCCAGTTCAGCTCGGGGAGCTGTTTTTT; cdr3_aa: CASTPVQLGELFF
v_call: TRBV6-1; clone_size: few; j_call: TRBJ2-7; d_call: .; cdr3_nt: TGTGCCAGCAGTGAATTTTACCAGGCCCCTGTCCACGAGCAGTACTTC; cdr3_aa: CASSEFYQAPVHEQYF
v_call: TRBV2; clone_size: few; j_call: TRBJ1-2; d_call: .; cdr3_nt: TGTGCCAGCAGCAAGGGTGTGGGGTACTATGGCTACACCTTC; cdr3_aa: CASSKGVGYYGYTF
v_call: TRBV20-1; clone_size: .; j_call: TRBJ2-5; d_call: .; cdr3_nt: TGCAGTGCTAGAGCTAGAGGTGCAAGGACCGCCGCTAGGACCCAGTACTTC; cdr3_aa: CSARARGARTAARTQYF
v_call: TRBV4-2; clone_size: few; j_call: TRBJ2-3; d_call: .; cdr3_nt: TGTGCCAGCCGCGACCTGGATCCCACAGATACGCAGTATTTT; cdr3_aa: CASRDLDPTDTQYF
v_call: TRBV4-1; clone_size: few; j_call: TRBJ2-5; d_call: .; cdr3_nt: TGCGCCAGCAGCCAAGACACCCTTACTCGGGTAGAGCAGTACTTC; cdr3_aa: CASSQDTLTRVEQYF
v_call: TRBV11-2; clone_size: few; j_call: TRBJ2-7; d_call: TRBD1; cdr3_nt: TGTGCCAGCAGCTCCCACAGGGGTAGCTCCTACGAGCAGTACTTC; cdr3_aa: CASSSHRGSSYEQYF
v_call: TRBV7-2; clone_size: .; j_call: TRBJ2-2; d_call: TRBD2; cdr3_nt: TGTGCCAGCAGCTTGGGGACTAGCGGGTTCGGGGAGCTGTTTTTT; cdr3_aa: CASSLGTSGFGELFF
v_call: TRBV25-1; clone_size: .; j_call: TRBJ2-3; d_call: .; cdr3_nt: TGTGCCAGCAGGGGAACTGACGAGTACACGCAGTATTTT; cdr3_aa: CASRGTDEYTQYF
v_call: TRBV15; clone_size: few; j_call: TRBJ1-4; d_call: .; cdr3_nt: TGTGCCACCAGCAGAGAAGGGCTGAATGAAAAACTGTTTTTT; cdr3_aa: CATSREGLNEKLFF